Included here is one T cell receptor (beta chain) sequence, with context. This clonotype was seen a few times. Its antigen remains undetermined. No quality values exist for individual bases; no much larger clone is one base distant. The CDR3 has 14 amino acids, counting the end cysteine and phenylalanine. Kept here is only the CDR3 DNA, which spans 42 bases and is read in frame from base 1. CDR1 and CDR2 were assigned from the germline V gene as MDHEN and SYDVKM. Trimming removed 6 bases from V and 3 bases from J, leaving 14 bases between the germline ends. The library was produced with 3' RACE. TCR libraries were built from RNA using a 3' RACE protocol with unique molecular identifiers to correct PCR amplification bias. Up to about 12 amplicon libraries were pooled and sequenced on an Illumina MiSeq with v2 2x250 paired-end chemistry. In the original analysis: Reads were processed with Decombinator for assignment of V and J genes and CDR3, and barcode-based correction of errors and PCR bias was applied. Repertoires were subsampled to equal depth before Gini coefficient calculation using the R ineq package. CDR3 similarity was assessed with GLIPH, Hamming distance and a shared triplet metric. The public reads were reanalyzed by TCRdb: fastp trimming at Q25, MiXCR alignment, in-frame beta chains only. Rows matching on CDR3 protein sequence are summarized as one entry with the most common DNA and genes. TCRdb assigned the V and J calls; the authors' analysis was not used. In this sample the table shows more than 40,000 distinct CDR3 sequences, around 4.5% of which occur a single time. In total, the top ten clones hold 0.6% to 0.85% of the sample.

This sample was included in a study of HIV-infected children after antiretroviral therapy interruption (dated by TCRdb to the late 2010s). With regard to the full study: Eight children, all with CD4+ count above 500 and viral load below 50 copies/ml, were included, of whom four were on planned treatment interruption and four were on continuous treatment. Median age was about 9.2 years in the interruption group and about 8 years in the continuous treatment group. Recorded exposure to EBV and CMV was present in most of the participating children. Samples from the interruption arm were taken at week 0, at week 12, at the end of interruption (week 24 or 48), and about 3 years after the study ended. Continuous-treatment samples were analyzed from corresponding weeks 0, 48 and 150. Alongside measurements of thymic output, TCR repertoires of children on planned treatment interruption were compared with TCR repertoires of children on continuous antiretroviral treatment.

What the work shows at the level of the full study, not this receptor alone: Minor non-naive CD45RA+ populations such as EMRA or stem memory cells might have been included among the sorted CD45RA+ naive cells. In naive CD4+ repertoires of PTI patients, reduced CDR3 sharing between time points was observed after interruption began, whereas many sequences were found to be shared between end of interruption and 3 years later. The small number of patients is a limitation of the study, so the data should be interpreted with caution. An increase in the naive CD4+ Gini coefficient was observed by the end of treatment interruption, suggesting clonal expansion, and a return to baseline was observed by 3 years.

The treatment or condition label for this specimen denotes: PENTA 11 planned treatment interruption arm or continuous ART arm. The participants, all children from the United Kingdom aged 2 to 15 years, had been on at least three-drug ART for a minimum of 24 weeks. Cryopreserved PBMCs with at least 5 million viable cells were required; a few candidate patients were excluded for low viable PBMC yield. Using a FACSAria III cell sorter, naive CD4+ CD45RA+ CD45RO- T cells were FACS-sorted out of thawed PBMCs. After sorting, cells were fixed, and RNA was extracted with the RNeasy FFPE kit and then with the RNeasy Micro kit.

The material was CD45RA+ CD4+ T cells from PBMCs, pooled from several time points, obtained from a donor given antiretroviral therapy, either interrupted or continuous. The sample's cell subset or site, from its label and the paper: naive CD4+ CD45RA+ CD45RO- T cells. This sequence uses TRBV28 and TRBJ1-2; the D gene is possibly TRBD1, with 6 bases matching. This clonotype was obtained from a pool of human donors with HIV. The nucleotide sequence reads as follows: TGTGCCAGCAGACAGGGAAGAAGGGACTATGGCTACACCTTC. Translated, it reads CASRQGRRDYGYTF.